This T cell receptor (beta chain) originates from a study of blood T cell repertoires in COVID-19. Study overall: T cells, B-cell-depleted T cells, or PBMCs provided the cDNA or gDNA that served as material.

Germline V CDR1 and CDR2: SGHVS, FQNEAQ. This CDR3 contains 16 residues. Turning to this clone: Mismatch with germline at one junction end may stem from a read error.

The table came from immunoSEQ multiplex PCR; TCRdb's copy has only in-frame clones and leaves some out. The repertoire consists of a few hundred thousand clones, with around 80% occurring once and the leading ten covering approximately 6.6%. The material sequenced was peripheral blood. The source of this sequence is a woman in her seventies with acute or convalescent COVID-19. This chain connects TRBV7-8 to TRBJ2-1; D possibly corresponds to TRBD2 (5 bases). The CDR3: CAGSLDSSLSYNEQFF. The CDR3 DNA follows: TGTGCCGGCAGCTTAGATTCTAGCCTCTCCTACAATGAGCAGTTCTTC. Full variable domain (remainder filled in from reference TRBV7-8 and TRBJ2-1): GAGVSQSPRYKVAKRGQDVALRCDPISGHVSLFWYQQALGQGPEFLTYFQNEAQLDKSGLPSDRFFAERPEGSVSTLKIQRTQQEDSAVYLCAGSLDSSLSYNEQFFGPGTRLTVL.